The rows below give T cell receptor beta chains drawn from one sample of a study of technical replicates of blood from several donors. Generated by immunoSEQ multiplex PCR, the TCRdb table keeps only in-frame clones and is missing some. Among 80,000 to 90,000 clones listed, just under 95% were seen once. The sequencing input was T cells isolated from PBMCs. Receptors originate from a human donor in good health. Both conserved end residues are part of each CDR3. Fields, in order: CDR3 DNA, CDR3 protein, D gene, V gene, clone size, J gene. A D gene is named only where the DNA matches it firmly. Size is stated for part of the rows, as once, few or many counts, or as a class when the clone is expanded.

CDR3 DNA: TGTGCCAGCAGTGGCGCAGCGGGAGTGGTGCAGTACTTC; CDR3 protein: CASSGAAGVVQYF; D gene: TRBD2; V gene: TRBV2; clone size: NA; J gene: TRBJ2-7
CDR3 DNA: TGCGCCAGCAGCTTGGGACTAGCGGGCGAGCAGTACTTC; CDR3 protein: CASSLGLAGEQYF; D gene: TRBD2; V gene: TRBV5-1; clone size: NA; J gene: TRBJ2-7
CDR3 DNA: TGTGCCAGCAGCTTAGTCCGACAGGGCTCTAACTGGGGCTACACCTTC; CDR3 protein: CASSLVRQGSNWGYTF; D gene: TRBD1; V gene: TRBV7-2; clone size: NA; J gene: TRBJ1-2
CDR3 DNA: TGCAGCACCGATTGGGGGGGACGCACAGATACGCAGTATTTT; CDR3 protein: CSTDWGGRTDTQYF; D gene: TRBD2; V gene: TRBV29-1; clone size: NA; J gene: TRBJ2-3
CDR3 DNA: TGTGCCAGCAGACCTACAGGGAGTTACGAGCAGTACTTC; CDR3 protein: CASRPTGSYEQYF; D gene: NA; V gene: TRBV27; clone size: NA; J gene: TRBJ2-7
CDR3 DNA: TGTGCCAGCAGCCCCGCGAGCGGGGGGGCCAGGAGTACCCACGAGCAGTACTTC; CDR3 protein: CASSPASGGARSTHEQYF; D gene: TRBD2; V gene: TRBV7-9; clone size: NA; J gene: TRBJ2-7
CDR3 DNA: TGTGCCACGAATATAGCAGGCGTGGGACAGGGGAAGGAGACTGAAGCTTTCTTT; CDR3 protein: CATNIAGVGQGKETEAFF; D gene: TRBD1; V gene: TRBV7-3; clone size: NA; J gene: TRBJ1-1
CDR3 DNA: TGTGCCAGCAGCTCCTCCTTTAATTACGAGCAGTACTTC; CDR3 protein: CASSSSFNYEQYF; D gene: NA; V gene: TRBV5-4; clone size: few; J gene: TRBJ2-7
CDR3 DNA: TGTGCCAGCACCCCGAGCGGGGCAGGTAATTCACCCCTCCACTTT; CDR3 protein: CASTPSGAGNSPLHF; D gene: NA; V gene: TRBV13; clone size: NA; J gene: TRBJ1-6
CDR3 DNA: TGTGCCAGCAGTGACGAGGGGACTTCTAATGAAAAACTGTTTTTT; CDR3 protein: CASSDEGTSNEKLFF; D gene: NA; V gene: TRBV2; clone size: once; J gene: TRBJ1-4
CDR3 DNA: TGTGCCAGCAGCCAAGGACTAGCGGGAAAAGAGACCCAGTACTTC; CDR3 protein: CASSQGLAGKETQYF; D gene: TRBD2; V gene: TRBV4-2; clone size: NA; J gene: TRBJ2-5
CDR3 DNA: TGTGCCAGCCAATCCGGGACAGGGGCCTACGAGCAGTACTTC; CDR3 protein: CASQSGTGAYEQYF; D gene: TRBD1; V gene: TRBV6-6; clone size: NA; J gene: TRBJ2-7
CDR3 DNA: TGTGCCAGCAGTGAAACAGTAAATGAAAAACTGTTTTTT; CDR3 protein: CASSETVNEKLFF; D gene: NA; V gene: TRBV6-1; clone size: few; J gene: TRBJ1-4
CDR3 DNA: TGTGCCAGCCTAAGCGTGGGCAATCAGCCCCAGCATTTT; CDR3 protein: CASLSVGNQPQHF; D gene: NA; V gene: TRBV28; clone size: NA; J gene: TRBJ1-5
CDR3 DNA: TGTGCCACCGCTTATTTCGACAGCTATGGCTACACCTTC; CDR3 protein: CATAYFDSYGYTF; D gene: NA; V gene: TRBV6-1; clone size: NA; J gene: TRBJ1-2
CDR3 DNA: TGTGCCAGCAGTGAAGGGCCTAGCTGGTACCAAGAGACCCAGTACTTC; CDR3 protein: CASSEGPSWYQETQYF; D gene: NA; V gene: TRBV6-1; clone size: NA; J gene: TRBJ2-5
CDR3 DNA: TGCGCCAGCAGCCACCCCCGCGACAGGAACACTGAAGCTTTCTTT; CDR3 protein: CASSHPRDRNTEAFF; D gene: NA; V gene: TRBV4-1; clone size: NA; J gene: TRBJ1-1
CDR3 DNA: TGTGCCAGCAGCCACCACCAGGGACTAGCGGGAGGACCTAACGAGCAGTACTTC; CDR3 protein: CASSHHQGLAGGPNEQYF; D gene: TRBD2; V gene: TRBV4-2; clone size: NA; J gene: TRBJ2-7
CDR3 DNA: TGTGCCAGCAGCGTAAGCGGGGACAGGGGTTTAAATGGCTACACCTTC; CDR3 protein: CASSVSGDRGLNGYTF; D gene: TRBD1; V gene: TRBV9; clone size: NA; J gene: TRBJ1-2
CDR3 DNA: TGTGCCAGTAGTATAGCCCGGTGGCAGGGGGCAACTGAAGCTTTCTTT; CDR3 protein: CASSIARWQGATEAFF; D gene: TRBD1; V gene: TRBV19; clone size: few; J gene: TRBJ1-1
CDR3 DNA: TGTGCCAGCAGCTTGGTTCGCAACAGGAACACTGAAGCTTTCTTT; CDR3 protein: CASSLVRNRNTEAFF; D gene: NA; V gene: TRBV11-1; clone size: NA; J gene: TRBJ1-1
CDR3 DNA: TGTGCCAGCAGCTTAGAGGGTTTAGGGGGGGGCGCTTTCTTT; CDR3 protein: CASSLEGLGGGAFF; D gene: NA; V gene: TRBV7-9; clone size: few; J gene: TRBJ1-1
CDR3 DNA: TGTGCCTGGAGTGTTGGAAGGAGCTCCTATAATTCACCCCTCCACTTT; CDR3 protein: CAWSVGRSSYNSPLHF; D gene: NA; V gene: TRBV30; clone size: NA; J gene: TRBJ1-6
CDR3 DNA: TGCGCCAGCAGTGAGTCCGAGTACGAGCAGTACTTC; CDR3 protein: CASSESEYEQYF; D gene: NA; V gene: TRBV10-2; clone size: NA; J gene: TRBJ2-7
CDR3 DNA: TGTGCCAGCAGTTCACGGGTCGAGCAGTACTTC; CDR3 protein: CASSSRVEQYF; D gene: NA; V gene: TRBV6-1; clone size: NA; J gene: TRBJ2-7
CDR3 DNA: TGTGCCAGCAGTTTCGGGCGTTTCCCGGGGTTCGAGCAGTACTTC; CDR3 protein: CASSFGRFPGFEQYF; D gene: NA; V gene: TRBV28; clone size: NA; J gene: TRBJ2-7
CDR3 DNA: TGCGCCAGCAGCTTAGGGGCTTATAATGAAAAACTGTTTTTT; CDR3 protein: CASSLGAYNEKLFF; D gene: NA; V gene: TRBV5-1; clone size: NA; J gene: TRBJ1-4
CDR3 DNA: TGTGCCAGCCGGGAGGGGAGCACTGAAGCTTTCTTT; CDR3 protein: CASREGSTEAFF; D gene: NA; V gene: TRBV18; clone size: NA; J gene: TRBJ1-1
CDR3 DNA: TGTGCCAGCTCACCAAGAGCAGGGGTCGGACAAGAGACCCAGTACTTC; CDR3 protein: CASSPRAGVGQETQYF; D gene: NA; V gene: TRBV18; clone size: NA; J gene: TRBJ2-5
CDR3 DNA: TGCGCCAAACAGGCCCCGGATTGGCGCCCCTATGGCTACACCTTC; CDR3 protein: CAKQAPDWRPYGYTF; D gene: NA; V gene: TRBV5-1; clone size: NA; J gene: TRBJ1-2
CDR3 DNA: TGTGCCAGCAGCTTAGGTCCCGGGACAGGGGAGGACTATGGCTACACCTTC; CDR3 protein: CASSLGPGTGEDYGYTF; D gene: TRBD1; V gene: TRBV7-3; clone size: NA; J gene: TRBJ1-2
CDR3 DNA: TGTGCCAGCAGTCTACCAGGACAGGGGAATGAGCAGTTCTTC; CDR3 protein: CASSLPGQGNEQFF; D gene: TRBD1; V gene: TRBV6-6; clone size: NA; J gene: TRBJ2-1
CDR3 DNA: TGTGCCAGCAGCGGCGGGGTCCGGGGCGGGGAGCTGTTTTTT; CDR3 protein: CASSGGVRGGELFF; D gene: NA; V gene: TRBV7-3; clone size: NA; J gene: TRBJ2-2
CDR3 DNA: TGTGCCAGCAGCACCGGGACAGGTATGAACACTGAAGCTTTCTTT; CDR3 protein: CASSTGTGMNTEAFF; D gene: TRBD1; V gene: TRBV9; clone size: NA; J gene: TRBJ1-1
CDR3 DNA: TGTGCCATCAGTGACCCCGGGACAGGGATCTACGAGCAGTACTTC; CDR3 protein: CAISDPGTGIYEQYF; D gene: TRBD1; V gene: TRBV10-3; clone size: NA; J gene: TRBJ2-7
CDR3 DNA: TGTGCCAGCTCACCCGGGAGTAGTGAGAATTCACCCCTCCACTTT; CDR3 protein: CASSPGSSENSPLHF; D gene: NA; V gene: TRBV18; clone size: NA; J gene: TRBJ1-6
CDR3 DNA: TGCGCCAGCAGTCCACAACTAGCGGTTCCGACCTACGAGCAGTACTTC; CDR3 protein: CASSPQLAVPTYEQYF; D gene: TRBD2; V gene: TRBV10-1; clone size: NA; J gene: TRBJ2-7
CDR3 DNA: TGCGCCAGCAGCTTGGCCCAGGGTTCTGGGGCCAACGTCCTGACTTTC; CDR3 protein: CASSLAQGSGANVLTF; D gene: NA; V gene: TRBV5-1; clone size: NA; J gene: TRBJ2-6
CDR3 DNA: TGTGCCAGCAGCTTGTTGGGACACTCGATTTATTCACCCCTCCACTTT; CDR3 protein: CASSLLGHSIYSPLHF; D gene: NA; V gene: TRBV5-5; clone size: NA; J gene: TRBJ1-6
CDR3 DNA: TGCGCCAGCAGCGTGGGGGCAGAGACCCAGTACTTC; CDR3 protein: CASSVGAETQYF; D gene: NA; V gene: TRBV5-1; clone size: NA; J gene: TRBJ2-5
CDR3 DNA: TGTGCCAGCAGGGGACAAGATACTACGTCGCAGTACTTC; CDR3 protein: CASRGQDTTSQYF; D gene: NA; V gene: TRBV5-8; clone size: once; J gene: TRBJ2-7
CDR3 DNA: TGTGCCAGCAGTGACAGACTAGCGGGAGCCACAGATACGCAGTATTTT; CDR3 protein: CASSDRLAGATDTQYF; D gene: TRBD2; V gene: TRBV2; clone size: NA; J gene: TRBJ2-3
CDR3 DNA: TGTGCCAGCAGGACCGGACAGGGATTGGGTTCACCCCTCCACTTT; CDR3 protein: CASRTGQGLGSPLHF; D gene: TRBD1; V gene: TRBV27; clone size: NA; J gene: TRBJ1-6
CDR3 DNA: TGTGCCAACTCGGGAAGGAGAAACTCCTACGAGCAGTACTTC; CDR3 protein: CANSGRRNSYEQYF; D gene: NA; V gene: TRBV10-3; clone size: NA; J gene: TRBJ2-7
CDR3 DNA: TGTGCCAGCAGCTCCCCGGGAGGCCTTAGGGAGACCCAGTACTTC; CDR3 protein: CASSSPGGLRETQYF; D gene: TRBD2; V gene: TRBV7-9; clone size: NA; J gene: TRBJ2-5
CDR3 DNA: TGTGCTAGTGGTCTAAACAATGAGCAGTTCTTC; CDR3 protein: CASGLNNEQFF; D gene: NA; V gene: TRBV12-5; clone size: NA; J gene: TRBJ2-1
CDR3 DNA: TGTGCCAGCAGCCTAACTCAGGGTTCTGGGGCCAACGTCCTGACTTTC; CDR3 protein: CASSLTQGSGANVLTF; D gene: NA; V gene: TRBV9; clone size: NA; J gene: TRBJ2-6
CDR3 DNA: TGCGCCAGCAGTGACGGGGTTAGCTCCTACAATGAGCAGTTCTTC; CDR3 protein: CASSDGVSSYNEQFF; D gene: NA; V gene: TRBV10-1; clone size: once; J gene: TRBJ2-1